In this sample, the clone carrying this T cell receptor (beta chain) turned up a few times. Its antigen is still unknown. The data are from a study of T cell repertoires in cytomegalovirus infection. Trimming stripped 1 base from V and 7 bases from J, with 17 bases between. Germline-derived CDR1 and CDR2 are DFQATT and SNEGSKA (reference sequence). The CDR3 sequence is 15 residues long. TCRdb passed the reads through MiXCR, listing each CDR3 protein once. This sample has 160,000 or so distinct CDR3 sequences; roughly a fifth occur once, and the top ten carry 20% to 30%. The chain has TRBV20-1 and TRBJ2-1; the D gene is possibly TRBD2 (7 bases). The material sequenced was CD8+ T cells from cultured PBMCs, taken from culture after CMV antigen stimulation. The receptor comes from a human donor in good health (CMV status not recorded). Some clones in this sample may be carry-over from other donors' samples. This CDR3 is CSARVLRGPRNEQFF. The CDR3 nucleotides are TGCAGTGCTAGAGTTCTGCGGGGGCCTCGGAATGAGCAGTTCTTC.